This T cell receptor beta chain appears in the sequencing data of a study of T cell responses to AZD1222 COVID-19 vaccine. Study-wide findings and caveats: Spike regions recognized by vaccine-associated CD4 TCRs spanned the protein, led by 160-218 and 743-854. Spike-specific TCR breadth and depth were elevated following two AZD1222 doses. Samples come after the peak T cell response, not at day 14. Unmutated regions of variants are reportedly targeted by nearly half of spike-specific TCRs.

The CDR3 is made up of 14 amino acids. Germline assignment: CDR1 GTSNPN and CDR2 SVGIG (reference sequence). The V and J ends lost 6 bases and 4 bases respectively, with 16 bases between them. The assay was immunoSEQ multiplex PCR, and TCRdb's table has in-frame clones only and misses some. The table lists about 140,000 clones, about nine tenths of them singletons, with around 3.6% in the top ten. Details on this clone: Its matching antigen is unknown.

The sequence derives from an adult in good health. J is TRBJ1-5 and V is TRBV30, with a possible D match to TRBD1 (6 bases). The input for sequencing was peripheral blood, taken on day 0 of AZD1222 vaccination. CDR3 sequence: CACTTGRGNQPQHF. The CDR3 DNA is TGTGCCTGTACCACTGGAAGGGGGAATCAGCCCCAGCATTTT.